These 29 T cell receptor beta chains were sequenced from one sample in a study of identical twins. One entry per CDR3 protein results from TCRdb running MiXCR on the 5' RACE reads. The table shows a few hundred thousand distinct CDR3 sequences, with approximately 9.6% occurring only once. The data were also submitted as part of a second study, on yellow fever vaccine responses in identical twins.

Sequencing was done on a sample of PBMCs. The receptors were sampled from a young woman in good health.

This clonotype was seen a handful of times. The V and J genes are TRBV30 and TRBJ2-3, with D possibly being TRBD2 (7 bases). V was pared by 4 bases and J by 4 bases, with 15 bases between. CDR1 is GTSNPN and CDR2 is SVGIG in the germline V gene (reference sequence). The CDR3 extends over 14 amino acids. The CDR3 loop is CAWTSLGGPDTQYF. DNA of the CDR3: TGTGCCTGGACCTCCCTCGGGGGGCCAGATACGCAGTATTTT.

The chain links TRBV7-2 to TRBJ1-1; D unresolved. Trimming shortened V by 5 bases and J by 7 bases, and 8 bases separated the two germline ends. Germline CDR1 SGHTA, CDR2 FQGNSA. The CDR3 runs to 11 residues. The CDR3 nucleotides read TGTGCCAGCAGCCTATCTTATGAAGCTTTCTTT. It encodes CASSLSYEAFF. The full variable domain, in which reference TRBV7-2 and TRBJ1-1 provide the parts outside the CDR3, is GAGVSQSPSNKVTEKGKDVELRCDPISGHTALYWYRQSLGQGLEFLIYFQGNSAPDKSGLPSDRFSAERTGGSVSTLTIQRTQQEDSAVYLCASSLSYEAFFGQGTRLTVV.

This clonotype was counted at least ten times. The V and J genes are TRBV5-5 and TRBJ2-3; weak D call: TRBD2 (6 bases). Trimming took 1 base from V and 3 from J, leaving 12 bases between them. The CDR3 consists of 15 residues. Germline CDR1 is SGHKS and CDR2 is YYEKEE (reference sequence). The CDR3 loop reads CASSLSAGWTDTQYF. CDR3 sequence (DNA): TGTGCCAGCAGCTTGTCCGCGGGGTGGACAGATACGCAGTATTTT.

This clonotype was recorded many times. This chain links TRBV12-3 or TRBV12-4 with TRBJ2-1, with TRBD1 identical over 8 bases. The CDR3 contains 16 residues. V trimming: 6 bases; J trimming: 5 bases; junction bases outside the gene matches: 12. CDR3 nucleotide sequence: TGTGCCAGCAGAGATGACAGGGGAGGCCTCCACAATGAGCAGTTCTTC. Encoded protein: CASRDDRGGLHNEQFF.

In its sample, this clonotype was seen many times. The chain is built from TRBV2 and TRBJ1-5; D is possibly TRBD1 (6 bases). This CDR3 comprises 15 residues. Germline CDR1 and CDR2: SNHLY and FYNNEI. V gave up 4 bases and J gave up 0 bases, with 10 bases separating them. This chain's CDR3 is CASSAQGISNQPQHF. The DNA of the CDR3 is TGTGCCAGCAGTGCCCAGGGGATTAGCAATCAGCCCCAGCATTTT.

This clonotype showed up just a few times. This chain uses TRBV6-2 or TRBV6-3 with TRBJ2-7; D gene ambiguous. Germline V gene lookup returns CDR1 MNHEY and CDR2 SVGEGT. CDR3 size: 13 residues. The germline V and J ends were trimmed by 2 bases and 1 base, with 6 bases remaining between them. The CDR3 sequence: CASSYVVSYEQYF. In nucleotides, the CDR3 is TGTGCCAGCAGTTACGTAGTTTCCTACGAGCAGTACTTC.

Only a few counts were recorded for this clonotype. The rearrangement uses TRBV7-3 and TRBJ2-1, with a tentative D call TRBD1 (6 bases). Germline V gives CDR1 SGHTA, CDR2 FQGTGA. The CDR3 length is 16 residues. The ends were cut back, 5 bases at V and 3 bases at J, with 17 bases in the middle. CDR3 sequence (DNA): TGTGCCAGCAGCCCCGTGCAGGGGTCGGGCTACAATGAGCAGTTCTTC. Translated: CASSPVQGSGYNEQFF.

This clonotype was seen only a few times. The rearrangement joins TRBV12-3 or TRBV12-4 to TRBJ1-5; no clear D. V shed 6 bases and J shed 9 bases, with 21 bases lying between them. The CDR3 runs 15 residues. The DNA of the CDR3 is TGTGCCAGCAGCCTCGGCCCGGGTGAAGGATGGCCCCAGCATTTT. This codes for CASSLGPGEGWPQHF.

The V call is TRBV29-1, the J call TRBJ2-2; D unresolved. Trimming took off 4 bases at V and 3 bases at J, with 12 bases between the two ends. This CDR3 has 14 residues. Germline V gives CDR1 SQVTM, CDR2 ANQGSEA. For the CDR3, the DNA is TGCAGCGTTGCTGGGCTGACCTACACCGGGGAGCTGTTTTTT. Translating gives CSVAGLTYTGELFF.

This clonotype was seen repeatedly, ten times or more. The chain is built from TRBV3-1 and TRBJ1-1; D perhaps matches TRBD1 (5 bases). Trimming removed 4 bases from V and 1 base from J, with 13 bases in between. Germline V gene lookup returns CDR1 LGHDT and CDR2 YNNKEL (reference sequence). The CDR3 has 15 amino acids. For the CDR3, the DNA is TGTGCCAGCAGCCGTAGGGACCGAAAGAACACTGAAGCTTTCTTT. Its translation is CASSRRDRKNTEAFF.

Regarding this clonotype: This clone may be a read error of a much larger clone one base away. The chain links TRBV4-2 to TRBJ2-1; 7 bases agree with TRBD2. The germline CDR1 and CDR2 sequences are LGHNA and YNFKEQ. Trimming at V came to 3 bases and at J to 8 bases, leaving 10 bases not matched to a gene. There are 15 residues in the CDR3. The CDR3: CASSHGLVWSDEQFF. The CDR3 nucleotides are TGTGCCAGCAGCCATGGACTAGTATGGTCCGATGAGCAGTTCTTC.

This clonotype was recorded at least ten times. The chain recombines TRBV7-2 with TRBJ2-1; perhaps TRBD2 as D (5 bases). V lost 2 bases and J lost 7, with 9 bases in between. The germline V gene encodes CDR1 SGHTA and CDR2 FQGNSA. This CDR3 contains 13 residues. The CDR3: CASSLLSGNEQFF. DNA for the CDR3: TGTGCCAGCAGCTTACTCAGCGGTAATGAGCAGTTCTTC. The entire variable domain, with the rest obtained from reference TRBV7-2 and TRBJ2-1, is as follows: GAGVSQSPSNKVTEKGKDVELRCDPISGHTALYWYRQSLGQGLEFLIYFQGNSAPDKSGLPSDRFSAERTGGSVSTLTIQRTQQEDSAVYLCASSLLSGNEQFFGPGTRLTVL.

This clonotype was seen ten or more times. The chain recombines TRBV6-5 with TRBJ2-3, with unresolved D. The V and J ends lost 8 bases and 5 bases respectively, with 11 bases between them. This CDR3 region has 12 residues. CDR1 and CDR2 (germline): MNHEY, SVGAGI. CDR3 residues: CASSRVGDTQYF. In DNA form, the CDR3 reads TGTGCCAGCTCTAGAGTGGGAGATACGCAGTATTTT.

J is TRBJ1-1 and V is TRBV7-3, with no clear D. Germline V CDR1 and CDR2: SGHTA, FQGTGA. The CDR3 extends over 14 amino acids. Deletions cut 3 bases from V and 1 base from J, with 9 bases between. This CDR3 is CASSFDGENTEAFF. Here the CDR3 DNA reads TGTGCCAGCAGCTTCGATGGAGAGAACACTGAAGCTTTCTTT.

This clonotype was observed at least ten times. The chain's CDR3 is CASSLPSGETQYF. As DNA, the CDR3 is TGTGCCAGCAGTCTCCCTTCAGGGGAGACCCAGTACTTC. The rearrangement uses TRBV28 and TRBJ2-5; tentative D call: TRBD1 (5 bases). The V gene's germline CDR1 is MDHEN and CDR2 SYDVKM. The CDR3 has 13 residues. V gave up 5 bases and J gave up 5 bases, with 12 bases separating them.

The V call is TRBV11-2, the J call TRBJ2-1, with D possibly matching TRBD2 (7 bases). Per germline, CDR1 SGHAT and CDR2 FQNNGV. The CDR3 is 17 residues long. V lost 2 bases and J lost 7, with 21 bases in between. The DNA for the CDR3 is TGTGCCAGCAGCTTATTTCGAGGGAGGGGGGCAAGGAATGAGCAGTTCTTC. Residues: CASSLFRGRGARNEQFF. The full variable domain, in which reference TRBV11-2 and TRBJ2-1 provide the parts outside the CDR3, is EAGVAQSPRYKIIEKRQSVAFWCNPISGHATLYWYQQILGQGPKLLIQFQNNGVVDDSQLPKDRFSAERLKGVDSTLKIQPAKLEDSAVYLCASSLFRGRGARNEQFFGPGTRLTVL.

Many counts were recorded for this clonotype. The gene calls are TRBV4-3 and TRBJ2-7; no clear D gene. The CDR3 has 13 residues. V was cut by 4 bases and J by 3 bases, with 10 bases left in between. Germline values: CDR1 LGHNA, CDR2 YSLEER. The CDR3 coding sequence is TGCGCCAGCAGCCTCCAATGGGGCTACGAGCAGTACTTC. Its translation: CASSLQWGYEQYF.

This clonotype came up a few times. The chain uses TRBV29-1 and TRBJ1-2, with 7 bases lining up with TRBD1. With V trimmed by 5 bases and J by 10 bases, 10 bases remained unmatched. CDR3 size: 12 residues. Germline lookup yields CDR1 SQVTM and CDR2 ANQGSEA. This CDR3 is CSVLVLRGNYTF. CDR3 nucleotides: TGCAGCGTTCTCGTCCTCAGGGGGAACTACACCTTC.

This clonotype showed up just a few times. J is TRBJ1-1 and V is TRBV20-1, with a tentative D call TRBD1 (6 bases). The CDR3 spans 16 residues. V was clipped by 5 bases and J by 1 base, with 20 bases between them. Germline V gene data show CDR1 as DFQATT and CDR2 as SNEGSKA (reference sequence). In DNA form, the CDR3 reads TGCAGTGCTCGACTACCGGGACACCCCAGGAACACTGAAGCTTTCTTT. The encoded protein is CSARLPGHPRNTEAFF.

This clonotype was detected ten times or more. This sequence joins TRBV7-3 and TRBJ2-6; the D gene is possibly TRBD1 (7 bases). The V end was cut by 0 bases, the J end by 2 bases, with 17 bases between. The CDR3 loop spans 19 amino acids. Germline loops: CDR1 SGHTA, CDR2 FQGTGA. The CDR3 protein is CASSLTAPGGLAGANVLTF. DNA of the CDR3: TGTGCCAGCAGCTTAACGGCCCCAGGGGGGTTAGCTGGGGCCAACGTCCTGACTTTC.

Many counts were recorded for this clonotype. V usage is TRBV18 and J usage is TRBJ2-1; D remains ambiguous. This CDR3 comprises 12 residues. Trimming cost V 1 base and J 7 bases, with 5 bases left between them. From germline, CDR1 is KGHSH and CDR2 LQKENI. The chain's CDR3 is CASSPQANEQFF. CDR3 DNA sequence: TGTGCCAGCTCACCACAGGCTAATGAGCAGTTCTTC. Variable domain in full (rest from reference TRBV18 and TRBJ2-1): NAGVMQNPRHLVRRRGQEARLRCSPMKGHSHVYWYRQLPEEGLKFMVYLQKENIIDESGMPKERFSAEFPKEGPSILRIQQVVRGDSAAYFCASSPQANEQFFGPGTRLTVL.

This clonotype was detected only a few times. This sequence joins TRBV20-1 and TRBJ2-1, with 12 bases that match TRBD2. V was clipped by 3 bases and J by 10 bases; unmatched bases: 7. Germline-derived CDR1 and CDR2 are DFQATT and SNEGSKA (reference sequence). The CDR3 has 14 amino acids. The chain's CDR3 is CSASKLAGGGEQFF. Written as DNA, the CDR3 is TGCAGTGCTAGTAAACTAGCGGGGGGAGGGGAGCAGTTCTTC.

The chain is built from TRBV10-2 and TRBJ2-1; 7 bases line up with TRBD2. This CDR3 contains 17 residues. In germline, CDR1 is WSHSY, CDR2 SAAADI. Unmatched junction bases numbered 17, after V lost 3 bases and J lost 9 bases. CDR3 residues: CASSDSLGLLVYSEQFF. For the CDR3, the DNA is TGCGCCAGCAGTGACTCCCTGGGACTATTAGTCTATAGTGAGCAGTTCTTC.

V gene TRBV27 combines with J gene TRBJ2-2, with a possible D match to TRBD1 (6 bases). CDR1 is MNHEY and CDR2 is SMNVEV in the germline V gene (reference sequence). The CDR3 totals 14 residues. The germline V and J ends were trimmed by 2 bases and 6 bases, with 10 bases remaining between them. In DNA form, the CDR3 reads TGTGCCAGCAGTTTACAGGGGATTGCCGGGGAGCTGTTTTTT. As protein: CASSLQGIAGELFF.

V and J are TRBV20-1 and TRBJ2-7; perhaps TRBD2 as D (5 bases). The germline gives CDR1 DFQATT, CDR2 SNEGSKA (reference sequence). This CDR3 is built from 14 residues. V was clipped by 1 base and J by 2 bases, with 12 bases between them. The CDR3 DNA follows: TGCAGTGCTAGAGTACCGGCGGGCCCCTACGAGCAGTACTTC. It codes for CSARVPAGPYEQYF.

The chain recombines TRBV20-1 with TRBJ2-7; TRBD2 matches at 7 bases. Germline V CDR1 and CDR2: DFQATT, SNEGSKA (reference sequence). This CDR3 contains 15 residues. V shed 1 base and J 4 bases; nucleotides not matched to a gene: 10. CDR3 nucleotide sequence: TGCAGTGCTAGAGTAGCGGGTAGTCTTTTGTACGAGCAGTACTTC. Its protein is CSARVAGSLLYEQYF.

The J gene is TRBJ2-7, the V gene TRBV29-1; D may be TRBD1 or TRBD2 (5 bases each). Trimming stripped 4 bases from V and 7 bases from J, with 20 bases between. This CDR3 comprises 14 residues. CDR1 SQVTM and CDR2 ANQGSEA come from the germline V gene. Written as DNA, the CDR3 is TGCAGCGTTGTGGGACCTCCCCAACGTTTGGAGCAGTACTTC. Encoded protein: CSVVGPPQRLEQYF.

Concerning this clonotype itself: One end of the junction does not line up with germline, which may come from a read error. The rearrangement uses TRBV20-1 and TRBJ2-3; TRBD2 matches 11 bases. The CDR3 contains 19 residues. Germline CDR1 DFQATT, CDR2 SNEGSKA (reference sequence). CDR3 residues: CCAPGASGGPSTLTDTQYF. CDR3 DNA sequence: TGCTGTGCCCCTGGGGCTAGCGGGGGGCCATCTACTCTCACAGATACGCAGTATTTT.

This clonotype turned up a few times. The V call is TRBV6-2 or TRBV6-3, the J call TRBJ2-4; the D is unclear. The CDR3 consists of 14 residues. The V gene's germline CDR1 is MNHEY and CDR2 SVGEGT. V was trimmed by 5 bases and J by 5 bases, leaving 13 bases between them. CDR3 coding DNA: TGTGCCAGCAGTGCCGCCCGGGTGGAAAACATTCAGTACTTC. Residues: CASSAARVENIQYF.